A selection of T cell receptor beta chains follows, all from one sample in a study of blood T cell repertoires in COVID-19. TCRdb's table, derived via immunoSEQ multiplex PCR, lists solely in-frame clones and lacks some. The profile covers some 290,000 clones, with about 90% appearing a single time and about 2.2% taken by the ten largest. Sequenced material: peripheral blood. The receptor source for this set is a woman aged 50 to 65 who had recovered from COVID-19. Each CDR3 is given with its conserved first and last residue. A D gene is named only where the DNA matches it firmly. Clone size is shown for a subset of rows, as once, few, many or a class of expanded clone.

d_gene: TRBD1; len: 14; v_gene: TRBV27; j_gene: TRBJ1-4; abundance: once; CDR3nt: TGTGCCAGCAGTCTACAGGGGGCGAGTGAAAAACTGTTTTTT; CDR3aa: CASSLQGASEKLFF
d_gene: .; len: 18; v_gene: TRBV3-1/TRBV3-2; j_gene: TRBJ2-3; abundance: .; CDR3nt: TGTGCCAGCAGCCGCATAATCCCACGGGAGCCTCCAACAGATACGCAGTATTTT; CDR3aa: CASSRIIPREPPTDTQYF
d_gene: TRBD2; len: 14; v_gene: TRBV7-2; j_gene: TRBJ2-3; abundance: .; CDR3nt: TGTGCCAGCCTACCGCGGGAGGGCCGAGATACGCAGTATTTT; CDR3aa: CASLPREGRDTQYF
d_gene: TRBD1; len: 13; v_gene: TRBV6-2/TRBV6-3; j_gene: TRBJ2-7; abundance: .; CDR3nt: TGTGCCAGCAGTTCCGACAGGGTGCACGAGCAGTACTTC; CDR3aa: CASSSDRVHEQYF
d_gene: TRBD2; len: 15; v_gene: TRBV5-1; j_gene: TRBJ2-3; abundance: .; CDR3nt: TGCGCCAGCAGCTGGGGTCGGGGGGACACAGATACGCAGTATTTT; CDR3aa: CASSWGRGDTDTQYF
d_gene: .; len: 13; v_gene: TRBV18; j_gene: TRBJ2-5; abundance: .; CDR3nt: TGTGCCAGCTCACAGGGGCGACAAGAGACCCAGTACTTC; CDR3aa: CASSQGRQETQYF
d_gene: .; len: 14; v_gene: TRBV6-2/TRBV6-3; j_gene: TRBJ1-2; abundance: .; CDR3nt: TGTGCCAGCAGTTACAAACGAGCTAACTATGGCTACACCTTC; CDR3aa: CASSYKRANYGYTF
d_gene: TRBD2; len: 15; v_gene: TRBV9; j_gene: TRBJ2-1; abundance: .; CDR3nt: TGTGCCAGCAGCGTAGGCGGGAGGTTTTACAATGAGCAGTTCTTC; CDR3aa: CASSVGGRFYNEQFF
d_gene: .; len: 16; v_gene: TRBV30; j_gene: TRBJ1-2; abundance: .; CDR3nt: TGTGCCTGGACTGGCGGGGGGAGGGGGGTTAGATATGGCTACACCTTC; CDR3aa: CAWTGGGRGVRYGYTF
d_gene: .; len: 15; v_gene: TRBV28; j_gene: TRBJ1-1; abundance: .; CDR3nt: TGTGCCAGCAGTTCCCGGGGTGACCAAAACACTGAAGCTTTCTTT; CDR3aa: CASSSRGDQNTEAFF
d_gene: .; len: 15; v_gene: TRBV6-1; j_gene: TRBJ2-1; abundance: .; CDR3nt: TGTGCCAGCAGTGAACGACAGGATTCCTACAATGAGCAGTTCTTC; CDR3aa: CASSERQDSYNEQFF
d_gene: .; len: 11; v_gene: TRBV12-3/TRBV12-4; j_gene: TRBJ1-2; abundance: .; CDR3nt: TGTGCCAGCAGTCCAGGGTATGGCTACACCTTC; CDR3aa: CASSPGYGYTF
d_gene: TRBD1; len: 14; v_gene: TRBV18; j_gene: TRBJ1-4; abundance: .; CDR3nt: TGTGCCAGCTCACCGGCAGGGGGATCTGAAAAACTGTTTTTT; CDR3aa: CASSPAGGSEKLFF
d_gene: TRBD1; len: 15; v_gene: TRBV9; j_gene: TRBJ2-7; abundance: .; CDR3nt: TGTGCCAGCAGCGTAGGGGGGACAGGGGACTACGAGCAGTACTTC; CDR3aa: CASSVGGTGDYEQYF
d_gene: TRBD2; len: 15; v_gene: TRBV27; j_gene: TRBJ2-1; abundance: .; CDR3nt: TGTGCCAGCAAGTGGGGGACTAGCGGGAGTGTTGAGCAGTTCTTC; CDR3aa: CASKWGTSGSVEQFF
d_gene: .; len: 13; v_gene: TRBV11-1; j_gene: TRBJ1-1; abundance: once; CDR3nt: TGTGCCAGCAGCACAGGTTTGAACACTGAAGCTTTCTTT; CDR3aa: CASSTGLNTEAFF
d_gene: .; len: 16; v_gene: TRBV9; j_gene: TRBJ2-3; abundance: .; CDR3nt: TGTGCCAGCAGCGTAGAAGTCTCGGTTATAACAGATACGCAGTATTTT; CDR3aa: CASSVEVSVITDTQYF
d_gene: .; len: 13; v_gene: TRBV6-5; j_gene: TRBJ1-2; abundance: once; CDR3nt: TGTGCCAGCAGTTACTCCGGAGGGGATGGCTACACCTTC; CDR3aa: CASSYSGGDGYTF
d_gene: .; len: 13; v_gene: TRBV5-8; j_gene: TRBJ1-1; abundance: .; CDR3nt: TGTGCCAGCAGCCATAGGAGGGGCACTGAAGCTTTCTTT; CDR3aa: CASSHRRGTEAFF
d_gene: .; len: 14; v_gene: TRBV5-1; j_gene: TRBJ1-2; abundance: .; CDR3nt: TGCGCCAGCAGCTTAGGGACAACTAACTATGGCTACACCTTC; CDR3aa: CASSLGTTNYGYTF
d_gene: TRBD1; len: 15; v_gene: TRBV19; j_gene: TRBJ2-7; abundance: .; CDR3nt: TGTGCCAGTAGTGCATCCGGGACAGGCGCCTGGGAGCAGTACTTC; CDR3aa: CASSASGTGAWEQYF
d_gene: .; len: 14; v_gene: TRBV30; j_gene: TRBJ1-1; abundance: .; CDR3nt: TGTGCCTGGAGTGACGACCGGAGGGACACTGAAGCTTTCTTT; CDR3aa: CAWSDDRRDTEAFF